A single T cell receptor (beta chain) is shown here with its context. The antigen remains unidentified. The TCR beta cDNA libraries carried unique molecular identifiers. In TCRdb, the PCR reads were re-called with MiXCR into one record per CDR3 protein. The sample yields about 770,000 distinct CDR3 sequences, approximately 44% seen once. The data stem from a study of post-analysis software for immune sequencing data. Study information: Some patients lacked subtype; others had relapsing-remitting, secondary progressive or progressive-relapsing disease. General study results and limits: Same-batch preparations were strongly co-clustered by F measure.

The sample comprised blood. The receptor comes from a girl aged 5-17 years with multiple sclerosis.

The CDR3 nucleotides are TGTGCCTGGAGTGCTCCACTGGGGTCCAGCTCCTACAATGAGCAGTTCTTC. As protein: CAWSAPLGSSSYNEQFF. The gene calls are TRBV30 and TRBJ2-1, with D unresolved. The ends were cut back, 1 base at V and 0 bases at J, with 16 bases in the middle. CDR1 GTSNPN and CDR2 SVGIG come from the germline V gene (reference sequence). This CDR3 region has 17 residues. Based on the CDR3 plus reference TRBV30 and TRBJ2-1, the full variable domain is SQTIHQWPATLVQPVGSPLSLECTVEGTSNPNLYWYRQAAGRGLQLLFYSVGIGQISSEVPQNLSASRPQDRQFILSSKKLLLSDSGFYLCAWSAPLGSSSYNEQFFGPGTRLTVL.